This entry features one T cell receptor (beta chain) sequence. The antigen remains undetermined. Each donor had around 9.2 milliliters of peripheral blood drawn. Combining a sample-barcoded 5' primer with a J-beta primer mix, a second PCR ran for about 7 to 12 cycles. MiXCR was run by TCRdb on the 5' RACE reads, yielding one entry per CDR3 protein. The sample holds about 690,000 distinct CDR3 sequences, around two fifths seen once. From germline, CDR1 is GTSNPN and CDR2 SVGIG (reference sequence). V lost 2 bases to trimming and J lost 4 bases, with 14 bases between them. The CDR3 runs to 14 residues. This sample stems from a study of blood T cells in healthy people across ages. Points from the study as a whole: Higher diversity and more naive CD4+ cells were features of long-lived donors, compared to aged donors.

The sample taken for sequencing was blood. This chain connects TRBV30 to TRBJ2-5, with D unclear. This TCR came from a man of 80 years or more in good health. CDR3 sequence (DNA): TGTGCCTGGAGTATAGGCAGTATGGGAGAGACCCAGTACTTC. Protein: CAWSIGSMGETQYF.